Detailed here is one T cell receptor (beta chain). This specimen comes from a study of technical replicates of blood from a few donors. Trimming took off 6 bases at V and 0 bases at J, with 9 bases between the two ends. The germline V gene has CDR1 SNHLY and CDR2 FYNNEI. The CDR3 spans 14 residues. This table comes from immunoSEQ multiplex PCR, and its TCRdb copy is limited to in-frame clones, with some not included. The sample has around 79,000 clones, more than 85% seen once. The chain is built from TRBV2 and TRBJ2-4; D gene unclear. This TCR derives from a human donor in good health. Some clones in this sample may be carry-over from other donors' samples. The source material was T cells isolated from PBMCs. In nucleotides, the CDR3 is TGTGCCAGCAGGACCCGGGTAGCCAAAAACATTCAGTACTTC. Its protein is CASRTRVAKNIQYF.